This T cell receptor (beta chain) comes out of a study of response to subunit inactivated influenza vaccine. This clonotype was seen a handful of times. From the RT-PCR reads, TCRdb called clonotypes with MiXCR, one entry per CDR3 protein. Of roughly 160,000 distinct CDR3 sequences in the sample, about 10% are singletons; the top ten hold about a third. The sequences come from CD8+ T cells sorted from PBMCs, collected roughly 24 months after vaccination. The clonotype originates from a man between 50 and 69 years old who received an inactivated influenza vaccine.

Written as DNA, the CDR3 is TGTGCCAGCAGGAGACAGGAACTTCAGCCCCAGCATTTT. It translates to CASRRQELQPQHF. This chain uses TRBV6-1 with TRBJ1-5, with TRBD1 as a possible D gene (6 bases). Germline-derived CDR1 and CDR2 are MNHNS and SASEGT. The length of the CDR3 is 13 residues. V was clipped by 6 bases and J by 6 bases, with 12 bases between them.